The clone carrying this TCR beta chain was seen repeatedly, ten times or more. TCRdb reprocessed the 5' RACE reads with MiXCR, giving one entry per CDR3 protein. Of some 600,000 distinct CDR3 sequences listed, around an eighth were seen once; the top ten hold about 15%. Germline assignment: CDR1 MNHEY and CDR2 SVGEGT. The CDR3 loop spans 14 amino acids. V lost 6 bases, J lost 3 bases, and 12 bases lay in between. This entry is derived from a study of T cells after yellow fever vaccination. The source is a young man who received the YFV17D yellow fever vaccine. The gene calls are TRBV6-2 or TRBV6-3 and TRBJ2-1, with no clear D. Sample: PBMCs, taken on the day of the yellow fever booster vaccination. CDR3 in DNA: TGTGCCAGCAGAGGGCTTTCGGGCTACAATGAGCAGTTCTTC. Translated, it gives CASRGLSGYNEQFF.